This TCR beta chain was captured in a study of blood T cells in healthy people across ages. Deletions cut 7 bases from V and 5 bases from J, with 8 bases between. The V gene's germline CDR1 is SNHLY and CDR2 FYNNEI. CDR3 length: 11 residues. Many counts were recorded for this clonotype. Primed by a sample-barcoded 5' primer and a J-beta primer mix, a second PCR proceeded for about 6 to 12 cycles. TCRdb re-analysed the 5' RACE reads in MiXCR, keeping a single row per CDR3 protein. The repertoire holds approximately 900,000 distinct CDR3 sequences, with roughly 28% as singletons. These data also formed part of another study, on T cells of mothers and their children.

V is TRBV2 and J is TRBJ2-5; no firm D call. The clonotype comes from a woman aged 40 to 50 in good health. Sequences were obtained from blood. CDR3 bases: TGTGCCAGCAAGTACGGGGAGACCCAGTACTTC. This encodes CASKYGETQYF.